Shown below are 24 T cell receptor beta chains from a single sample sequenced in a study of lymphopenia after photon versus proton radiotherapy. TCRdb's copy holds only in-frame clones and misses some; the assay was immunoSEQ multiplex PCR. The sample consists of roughly 30,000 clones, over 80% of them appearing once. The material was peripheral blood, obtained from a patient treated with proton-based radiotherapy. All receptors come from a woman aged 55 to 70 with cholangiocarcinoma. Some clones in this sample may be carry-over from other donors' samples.

The chain links TRBV6-5 to TRBJ2-2, with D maybe TRBD2 (5 bases). Germline V gene data show CDR1 as MNHEY and CDR2 as SVGAGI. There are 13 residues in the CDR3. Trimming stripped 6 bases from V and 7 bases from J, with 12 bases between. For the CDR3, the DNA is TGTGCCAGCAGGAAGGGAGTAAGCGGGGAGCTGTTTTTT. It translates to CASRKGVSGELFF.

The rearrangement links TRBV12-5 to TRBJ2-7, with D perhaps assigned TRBD1 or TRBD2 (5 bases each). CDR1 LGHNT and CDR2 FRNRAP come from the germline V gene. The CDR3 has 15 amino acids. The germline V and J ends were trimmed by 7 bases and 3 bases, with 19 bases remaining between them. The CDR3 DNA reads TGTGCTAGTGCTATGGGGACCGAGAACTTCTACGAGCAGTACTTC. This encodes CASAMGTENFYEQYF.

The chain uses TRBV7-9 and TRBJ2-3, with D unresolved. Trimming removed 3 bases at V and 3 bases at J, with 13 bases between. CDR1 is SEHNR, CDR2 FQNEAQ, per germline (reference sequence). The CDR3 runs to 15 residues. CDR3 protein: CASSFFGRKTDTQYF. CDR3 sequence (DNA): TGTGCCAGCAGCTTTTTTGGGCGGAAGACAGATACGCAGTATTTT.

This clone was counted a single time. V and J are TRBV6-1 and TRBJ2-2; D is ambiguous. CDR1 and CDR2 (germline): MNHNS, SASEGT. V lost 3 bases to trimming and J lost 10 bases, with 12 bases between them. This CDR3 region has 13 residues. In nucleotides, the CDR3 is TGTGCCAGCAGTGATCGACGCGCCCAGGAGCTGTTTTTT. Its translation is CASSDRRAQELFF.

The chain is built from TRBV25-1 and TRBJ2-1; 10 positions agree with TRBD1. V lost 5 bases to trimming and J lost 0 bases; unmatched junction nucleotides: 4. The germline V gene encodes CDR1 MGHDK and CDR2 SYGVNS. The length of the CDR3 is 16 residues. The DNA for the CDR3 is TGTGCCAGCAGTCCGACAGGGGGCGGCTCCTACAATGAGCAGTTCTTC. The encoded protein is CASSPTGGGSYNEQFF. Full variable domain (outside the CDR3, taken from reference TRBV25-1 and TRBJ2-1): EADIYQTPRYLVIGTGKKITLECSQTMGHDKMYWYQQDPGMELHLIHYSYGVNSTEKGDLSSESTVSRIRTEHFPLTLESARPSHTSQYLCASSPTGGGSYNEQFFGPGTRLTVL.

This chain connects TRBV9 to TRBJ1-1, with TRBD1 identical over 7 bases. This CDR3 comprises 14 residues. V was pared by 6 bases and J by 0 bases, with 5 bases of the junction left unmatched. Germline loops: CDR1 SGDLS, CDR2 YYNGEE. CDR3 residues: CASNRDRMNTEAFF. The CDR3 nucleotides read TGTGCCAGCAACCGGGACAGAATGAACACTGAAGCTTTCTTT.

The CDR3 loop reads CASSLAPPSRDEQYF. The CDR3 DNA reads TGCGCCAGCAGCTTGGCCCCGCCGAGCCGCGACGAGCAGTACTTC. This rearrangement joins TRBV5-1 to TRBJ2-7; the D is unclear. Trimming stripped 0 bases from V and 5 bases from J, with 15 bases between. The CDR3 has 15 amino acids. The V gene's germline CDR1 is SGHRS and CDR2 YFSETQ.

V and J are TRBV7-2 and TRBJ2-5; no definite D call. The CDR3 spans 13 residues. The V end lost 5 bases, the J end lost 5 bases, and 12 bases lay between the germline ends. The germline gives CDR1 SGHTA, CDR2 FQGNSA. The CDR3: CASSVSLTETQYF. The CDR3 region has the DNA TGTGCCAGCAGCGTAAGTTTGACGGAGACCCAGTACTTC.

The chain uses TRBV7-2 and TRBJ2-5; 11 bases fit TRBD2. Germline V gene lookup returns CDR1 SGHTA and CDR2 FQGNSA. CDR3 length: 17 residues. Unmatched junction bases numbered 6, after V lost 2 bases and J lost 1 base. The CDR3 is CASSLLVAGGSQETQYF. The CDR3 region has the DNA TGTGCCAGCAGCTTATTAGTAGCGGGGGGGAGCCAAGAGACCCAGTACTTC. The entire variable domain, with the rest obtained from reference TRBV7-2 and TRBJ2-5, is as follows: GAGVSQSPSNKVTEKGKDVELRCDPISGHTALYWYRQSLGQGLEFLIYFQGNSAPDKSGLPSDRFSAERTGGSVSTLTIQRTQQEDSAVYLCASSLLVAGGSQETQYFGPGTRLLVL.

The rearrangement joins TRBV11-3 to TRBJ2-1; no reliable D call. The germline V gene encodes CDR1 SGHNT and CDR2 YENEEA. Between the trimmed V and J ends, which lost 5 bases and 0 bases, there was a span of 5 bases. This CDR3 has 13 amino acids. CDR3: CASSASSYNEQFF. DNA of the CDR3: TGTGCCAGCAGCGCTAGCTCCTACAATGAGCAGTTCTTC. The whole variable domain, remainder taken from reference TRBV11-3 and TRBJ2-1, is EAGVVQSPRYKIIEKKQPVAFWCNPISGHNTLYWYLQNLGQGPELLIRYENEEAVDDSQLPKDRFSAERLKGVDSTLKIQPAELGDSAVYLCASSASSYNEQFFGPGTRLTVL.

This chain uses TRBV5-4 with TRBJ2-3; possibly TRBD2 for D (6 bases). This CDR3 contains 17 residues. Germline lookup yields CDR1 SGHNT and CDR2 YYREEE (reference sequence). V gave up 0 bases and J gave up 0 bases, with 14 bases separating them. The CDR3 loop is CASSLALAAASTDTQYF. The CDR3 DNA sequence: TGTGCCAGCAGCTTGGCCTTAGCGGCCGCTAGCACAGATACGCAGTATTTT.

This clone was detected a few times. The chain joins TRBV7-2 to TRBJ2-7, with 14 bases identical to TRBD2. V lost 1 base, J lost 3 bases, and 11 bases stayed unmatched. CDR1 is SGHTA, CDR2 FQGNSA, per germline. CDR3 length: 19 residues. As DNA, the CDR3 is TGTGCCAGCAGCTTAGTGGCCGGGACTAGCGGGAGTTATGGCTACGAGCAGTACTTC. This gives the protein CASSLVAGTSGSYGYEQYF.

CDR3 bases: TGTGCCAGCAAGGCAGGGGGGTCCTACAATGAGCAGTTCTTC. Translating it yields CASKAGGSYNEQFF. V and J are TRBV6-1 and TRBJ2-1, with D possibly matching TRBD1 (7 bases). V lost 7 bases and J 1 base, leaving 11 bases between the germline ends. The germline V gene encodes CDR1 MNHNS and CDR2 SASEGT. This CDR3 region has 14 residues.

CDR3 sequence: CSASPGYEQYF. The CDR3 DNA sequence: TGCAGTGCTTCTCCCGGCTACGAGCAGTACTTC. The chain has TRBV20-1 and TRBJ2-7; D gene unclear. Looked up from germline, CDR1 is DFQATT and CDR2 is SNEGSKA (reference sequence). There are 11 residues in the CDR3. V lost 5 bases and J 3 bases, leaving 8 bases between the germline ends.

V gene TRBV5-1 combines with J gene TRBJ1-2; maybe TRBD1 (6 bases). Germline values: CDR1 SGHRS, CDR2 YFSETQ. The V end was cut by 0 bases, the J end by 2 bases, with 14 bases between. CDR3 length equals 16 residues. In DNA, the CDR3 is TGCGCCAGCAGCTTGGGTATAGGACAGAACAACTATGGCTACACCTTC. This encodes CASSLGIGQNNYGYTF.

This chain joins TRBV27 and TRBJ2-3; 12 positions agree with TRBD1. The V segment lost 6 bases and the J segment 5 bases; nucleotides outside the gene matches: 12. The germline V gene has CDR1 MNHEY and CDR2 SMNVEV (reference sequence). This CDR3 contains 17 residues. Written as DNA, the CDR3 is TGTGCCAGCAGAGGGACAGGGGGCGCGGGGGGAATAGATACGCAGTATTTT. This sequence encodes CASRGTGGAGGIDTQYF.

The chain combines TRBV18 with TRBJ2-1, with D maybe TRBD1 (5 bases). V was shortened by 8 bases and J by 5 bases, with 22 bases between the two germline ends. The CDR3 contains 16 residues. CDR1 and CDR2 from the germline V gene are KGHSH and LQKENI. The CDR3 DNA sequence: TGTGCCAGCACCTCCGCGCTGCAGGGTCGCCACAATGAGCAGTTCTTC. The encoded protein is CASTSALQGRHNEQFF.

This clone was seen repeatedly, ten times or more. The chain links TRBV7-6 to TRBJ1-1; D is undetermined. Germline CDR1 SGHVS, CDR2 FNYEAQ. The V end was cut by 5 bases, the J end by 7 bases, with 11 bases between. The CDR3 spans 12 residues. The CDR3 sequence: CASSPGYGEAFF. The CDR3 coding sequence is TGTGCCAGCAGCCCCGGTTACGGTGAAGCTTTCTTT.

The rearrangement links TRBV5-8 to TRBJ2-3; no definite D call. The CDR3 contains 14 residues. The V and J ends lost 0 bases and 7 bases respectively, with 12 bases between them. CDR1 SGHTS and CDR2 YDEGEE come from the germline V gene. The CDR3 region has the DNA TGTGCCAGCAGCTTGGGCGGTGCCGCAAATACGCAGTATTTT. This encodes CASSLGGAANTQYF.

The chain recombines TRBV11-3 with TRBJ2-1; the match to TRBD2 covers 7 bases. The V gene's germline CDR1 is SGHNT and CDR2 YENEEA. V trimming: 5 bases; J trimming: 9 bases; junction bases outside the gene matches: 7. The CDR3 is 13 amino acids. This CDR3 is CASSNWGRGEQFF. Written as DNA, the CDR3 is TGTGCCAGCAGCAACTGGGGGAGGGGTGAGCAGTTCTTC.

The V call is TRBV7-2, the J call TRBJ2-1; D is possibly TRBD2 (5 bases). V was pared by 8 bases and J by 5 bases, with 13 bases between. This CDR3 has 13 residues. Germline CDR1 and CDR2: SGHTA and FQGNSA. This CDR3 is CASARGEDNEQFF. CDR3 DNA: TGTGCCAGCGCCCGGGGAGAGGACAATGAGCAGTTCTTC.

The chain recombines TRBV7-2 with TRBJ2-3; the match to TRBD2 covers 7 bases. This CDR3 comprises 14 residues. Germline V gene sequence: CDR1 SGHTA, CDR2 FQGNSA. V trimming: 5 bases; J trimming: 4 bases; junction bases outside the gene matches: 6. The chain's CDR3 is CASSPWGGADTQYF. For the CDR3, the DNA is TGTGCCAGCAGCCCCTGGGGGGGGGCAGATACGCAGTATTTT.

V is TRBV30 and J is TRBJ1-3; D gene ambiguous. CDR1 and CDR2 from the germline V gene are GTSNPN and SVGIG (reference sequence). V lost 0 bases, J lost 0 bases, and 6 bases lay in between. The CDR3 is 14 residues long. CDR3: CAWSVGHSGNTIYF. The CDR3 coding sequence is TGTGCCTGGAGTGTGGGTCACTCTGGAAACACCATATATTTT. The variable domain in full, with the rest retrieved from reference TRBV30 and TRBJ1-3, is SQTIHQWPATLVQPVGSPLSLECTVEGTSNPNLYWYRQAAGRGLQLLFYSVGIGQISSEVPQNLSASRPQDRQFILSSKKLLLSDSGFYLCAWSVGHSGNTIYFGEGSWLTVV.

The V and J genes are TRBV9 and TRBJ2-3; D unclear. The CDR3 extends over 14 amino acids. Trimming shortened V by 4 bases and J by 3 bases, and 12 bases separated the two germline ends. The germline gives CDR1 SGDLS, CDR2 YYNGEE. The CDR3 spells CASSPWTGTDTQYF. The CDR3 bases are TGTGCCAGCAGCCCCTGGACGGGTACAGATACGCAGTATTTT. Together with reference TRBV9 and TRBJ2-3, the CDR3 gives the full variable domain: DSGVTQTPKHLITATGQRVTLRCSPRSGDLSVYWYQQSLDQGLQFLIQYYNGEERAKGNILERFSAQQFPDLHSELNLSSLELGDSALYFCASSPWTGTDTQYFGPGTRLTVL.